One sample yielded the 25 T cell receptor beta chains listed below, sequenced in a study of beta chain features in type 1 diabetes. What was sequenced were expressed TCRB transcripts, since all of the isolated RNA had been reverse transcribed. Repertoires were generated with immunoSEQ multiplex PCR, while TCRdb's copy carries only in-frame clones and drops some. The repertoire holds about 250,000 clones, with approximately 14% as singletons. Sequencing used naive CD4+ T cells from blood. The receptors stem from a woman in her 40s in good health.

The chain combines TRBV9 with TRBJ2-5; possibly TRBD1 for D (6 bases). CDR3 length: 15 residues. CDR1 SGDLS and CDR2 YYNGEE come from the germline V gene. Trimming stripped 0 bases from V and 5 bases from J, with 14 bases between. The CDR3 coding sequence is TGTGCCAGCAGCGTAGGTGTTACAGGGTGGGAGACCCAGTACTTC. This codes for CASSVGVTGWETQYF.

This clone has more than one count but fewer than ten. CDR3 sequence (DNA): TGCGCCAGCAGCCTACATAGGGACAGGGGTGAAAAACTGTTTTTT. It is translated as CASSLHRDRGEKLFF. This chain joins TRBV4-1 and TRBJ1-4; 10 bases map to TRBD1. Germline V gene sequence: CDR1 MGHRA, CDR2 YSYEKL. Unmatched junction bases numbered 6, after V lost 4 bases and J lost 7 bases. This CDR3 region has 15 residues.

This clone appeared a few times. V gene TRBV18 combines with J gene TRBJ2-6, with a possible D match to TRBD2 (5 bases). This CDR3 is 15 amino acids long. Germline V gives CDR1 KGHSH, CDR2 LQKENI. Trimming cost V 1 base and J 7 bases, with 11 bases left between them. Written as DNA, the CDR3 is TGTGCCAGCTCACCACAGTCTAGCCGAGCCAACGTCCTGACTTTC. The encoded protein is CASSPQSSRANVLTF.

The rearrangement uses TRBV18 and TRBJ2-3, with D tentatively TRBD2 (6 bases). The V end was cut by 1 base, the J end by 3 bases, with 8 bases between. There are 14 residues in the CDR3. Germline loops: CDR1 KGHSH, CDR2 LQKENI. CDR3 in amino acids: CASSPRRETDTQYF. The CDR3 bases are TGTGCCAGCTCACCACGGAGGGAAACAGATACGCAGTATTTT.

The chain uses TRBV6-1 and TRBJ1-2; no clear D gene. Germline V gene lookup returns CDR1 MNHNS and CDR2 SASEGT. V was trimmed by 4 bases and J by 8 bases, leaving 11 bases between them. CDR3 length: 12 residues. CDR3 in amino acids: CASSVGPLGYTF. CDR3 nucleotide sequence: TGTGCCAGCAGTGTGGGCCCGCTAGGCTACACCTTC.

A few counts support this clone. J is TRBJ2-3 and V is TRBV10-3; 9 bases match TRBD1. V shed 6 bases and J 6 bases; nucleotides not matched to a gene: 10. Germline CDR1 ENHRY, CDR2 SYGVKD. The CDR3 contains 15 residues. The DNA for the CDR3 is TGTGCCATCAGCCTTGACAGGGGGGGGTTTGATACGCAGTATTTT. Translating it yields CAISLDRGGFDTQYF.

Only a few counts were recorded for this clone. This sequence joins TRBV14 and TRBJ2-7; TRBD2 might be the D (5 bases). This CDR3 has 13 amino acids. Trimming pared 5 bases from V and 3 bases from J, leaving 11 bases between. Germline CDR1 and CDR2: SGHDN and FVKESK. CDR3 sequence (DNA): TGTGCCAGCAGCACGGTGGCGGGCTACGAGCAGTACTTC. Translation gives CASSTVAGYEQYF.

V gene TRBV9 combines with J gene TRBJ2-7; 10 bases align to TRBD2. This CDR3 has 15 amino acids. V gave up 2 bases and J gave up 3 bases; unmatched junction bases: 5. Looked up from germline, CDR1 is SGDLS and CDR2 is YYNGEE. The chain's CDR3 is CASSVGSGGVYEQYF. The DNA for the CDR3 is TGTGCCAGCAGCGTGGGAAGCGGGGGGGTCTACGAGCAGTACTTC.

This clone was observed a handful of times. V usage is TRBV7-2 and J usage is TRBJ2-1; D is perhaps TRBD1 (5 bases). Per the germline V gene, CDR1 is SGHTA and CDR2 is FQGNSA. The CDR3 is 15 residues long. Trimming cost V 1 base and J 4 bases, with 11 bases left between them. The CDR3 DNA reads as TGTGCCAGCAGCTTAGGCCCCGACAGATACAATGAGCAGTTCTTC. Its protein is CASSLGPDRYNEQFF.

The V and J genes are TRBV18 and TRBJ2-5; D ambiguous. Trimming stripped 2 bases from V and 5 bases from J, with 9 bases between. The CDR3 is 13 amino acids. CDR1 is KGHSH and CDR2 is LQKENI in the germline V gene. CDR3 coding DNA: TGTGCCAGCTCACCAGTGGCCTTGGAGACCCAGTACTTC. Its protein product is CASSPVALETQYF.

The chain combines TRBV5-1 with TRBJ2-5; a weak D match, TRBD2 (5 bases). The ends were cut back, 2 bases at V and 6 bases at J, with 14 bases in the middle. CDR1 is SGHRS and CDR2 is YFSETQ in the germline V gene. CDR3 length: 14 residues. The CDR3 spells CASSLAAVAKTQYF. In DNA form, the CDR3 reads TGCGCCAGCAGCTTAGCGGCAGTCGCCAAGACCCAGTACTTC.

This chain links TRBV18 with TRBJ1-2, with D possibly TRBD1 on 6 matching bases. Trimming shortened V by 2 bases and J by 4 bases, and 8 bases separated the two germline ends. Germline V gene lookup returns CDR1 KGHSH and CDR2 LQKENI. This CDR3 is built from 13 residues. CDR3 amino acids: CASSPTDSYGYTF. Here the CDR3 DNA reads TGTGCCAGCTCACCAACGGACAGCTATGGCTACACCTTC.

V gene TRBV2 combines with J gene TRBJ2-1; possibly TRBD2 for D (6 bases). Germline V CDR1 and CDR2: SNHLY, FYNNEI. Trimming left V 3 bases short and J 9 bases short, with 6 bases between. The CDR3 consists of 11 residues. The chain's CDR3 is CASSEGGEQFF. CDR3 nucleotides: TGTGCCAGCAGTGAGGGGGGTGAGCAGTTCTTC. Based on the CDR3 plus reference TRBV2 and TRBJ2-1, the full variable domain is EPEVTQTPSHQVTQMGQEVILRCVPISNHLYFYWYRQILGQKVEFLVSFYNNEISEKSEIFDDQFSVERPDGSNFTLKIRSTKLEDSAMYFCASSEGGEQFFGPGTRLTVL.

This clone was picked up a small number of times. The chain combines TRBV27 with TRBJ2-5; a possible D gene is TRBD2 (6 bases). Trimming shortened V by 1 base and J by 3 bases, and 15 bases separated the two germline ends. The CDR3 covers 16 residues. Germline V gene lookup returns CDR1 MNHEY and CDR2 SMNVEV (reference sequence). CDR3 sequence reads: CASSLFGGTPEETQYF. In DNA, the CDR3 is TGTGCCAGCAGTTTATTCGGCGGGACTCCAGAAGAGACCCAGTACTTC.

This chain joins TRBV5-4 and TRBJ2-7; 8 bases line up with TRBD1. Germline V gives CDR1 SGHNT, CDR2 YYREEE (reference sequence). This CDR3 spans 17 amino acids. After removal of 0 bases from V and 0 bases from J, the junction contained 8 bases not matched to a gene. DNA for the CDR3: TGTGCCAGCAGCTTGGGACTGACAGGGGCGAGCTCCTACGAGCAGTACTTC. Translated, it gives CASSLGLTGASSYEQYF.

V usage is TRBV2 and J usage is TRBJ2-5, with D maybe TRBD2 (5 bases). The germline V gene encodes CDR1 SNHLY and CDR2 FYNNEI. The CDR3 is 15 residues long. The V end lost 1 base, the J end lost 8 bases, and 17 bases lay between the germline ends. CDR3 amino acids: CASSEERRPTTTQYF. The CDR3 DNA sequence: TGTGCCAGCAGTGAAGAGAGAAGGCCGACTACAACCCAGTACTTC.

The V and J genes are TRBV6-5 and TRBJ2-3, with 8 positions matching TRBD2. CDR3 length: 15 residues. Germline CDR1 MNHEY, CDR2 SVGAGI. Unmatched junction bases numbered 5, after V lost 6 bases and J lost 0 bases. This chain's CDR3 is CASSQAGVSTDTQYF. The CDR3 DNA reads as TGTGCCAGCAGCCAAGCGGGGGTTAGCACAGATACGCAGTATTTT.

This clone was counted between two and nine times. The chain joins TRBV25-1 to TRBJ1-6; 7 nucleotides match TRBD1. The CDR3 consists of 14 residues. V gave up 3 bases and J gave up 14 bases; unmatched junction bases: 10. Germline V lookup: CDR1 MGHDK, CDR2 SYGVNS. CDR3 sequence: CASSEIKQGPTLHF. The CDR3 DNA reads as TGTGCCAGCAGTGAGATAAAACAGGGGCCCACCCTCCACTTT.

The chain combines TRBV27 with TRBJ2-7; a weak D match, TRBD1 (7 bases). CDR1 is MNHEY, CDR2 SMNVEV, per germline (reference sequence). The CDR3 is 15 amino acids. V was clipped by 5 bases and J by 0 bases, with 14 bases between them. CDR3: CASSLQGGPSYEQYF. The CDR3 coding sequence is TGTGCCAGCAGTCTTCAGGGGGGACCCTCCTACGAGCAGTACTTC.

V and J are TRBV7-9 and TRBJ2-1; 14 bases map to TRBD2. V shed 5 bases, J shed 7 bases, and the junction held 10 bases outside the gene matches. Germline CDR1 SEHNR, CDR2 FQNEAQ (reference sequence). The CDR3 totals 17 residues. The CDR3 DNA reads as TGTGCCAGCAGCCCCTACGCCGGGACTAGCGGGGGTAATGAGCAGTTCTTC. Protein product: CASSPYAGTSGGNEQFF.

The chain is built from TRBV7-9 and TRBJ2-5; no firm D call. The V end was cut by 3 bases, the J end by 0 bases, with 11 bases between. The CDR3 consists of 15 residues. Germline CDR1 and CDR2: SEHNR and FQNEAQ (reference sequence). CDR3 in amino acids: CASSLISRYQETQYF. The CDR3 DNA reads as TGTGCCAGCAGCTTGATTTCCAGGTACCAAGAGACCCAGTACTTC.

CDR3: CASSTGQGRLYGYTF. The CDR3, as DNA: TGTGCCAGCAGCACCGGACAGGGAAGGCTCTATGGCTACACCTTC. The chain is built from TRBV7-2 and TRBJ1-2, with 8 bases matching TRBD1. V shed 5 bases and J 4 bases; nucleotides not matched to a gene: 9. The CDR3 runs to 15 residues. The germline CDR1 and CDR2 sequences are SGHTA and FQGNSA.

The chain couples TRBV19 to TRBJ1-5; tentatively, D is TRBD1 (5 bases). In germline, CDR1 is LNHDA, CDR2 SQIVND (reference sequence). The CDR3 consists of 13 residues. V lost 7 bases and J 0 bases, leaving 7 bases between the germline ends. As DNA, the CDR3 is TGTGCCAGTAAGCAGGGTAGCAATCAGCCCCAGCATTTT. This encodes CASKQGSNQPQHF.

The rearrangement links TRBV7-8 to TRBJ2-5; 16 bases match TRBD2. Germline lookup yields CDR1 SGHVS and CDR2 FQNEAQ. V shed 5 bases, J shed 0 bases, and the junction held 3 bases outside the gene matches. This CDR3 comprises 17 residues. As DNA, the CDR3 is TGTGCCAGCAGCCCGGGACTAGCGGGGGGGTACCAAGAGACCCAGTACTTC. Translating it yields CASSPGLAGGYQETQYF.

The CDR3 is CSTRHGTGNTGELFF. CDR3 nucleotide sequence: TGCAGCACAAGACACGGGACAGGGAACACCGGGGAGCTGTTTTTT. The genes are TRBV29-1 and TRBJ2-2; TRBD1 aligns across 8 bases. The germline CDR1 and CDR2 sequences are SQVTM and ANQGSEA. The J segment lost 1 base and the V segment lost 8 bases, leaving 9 bases of the junction unmatched. This CDR3 comprises 15 residues.